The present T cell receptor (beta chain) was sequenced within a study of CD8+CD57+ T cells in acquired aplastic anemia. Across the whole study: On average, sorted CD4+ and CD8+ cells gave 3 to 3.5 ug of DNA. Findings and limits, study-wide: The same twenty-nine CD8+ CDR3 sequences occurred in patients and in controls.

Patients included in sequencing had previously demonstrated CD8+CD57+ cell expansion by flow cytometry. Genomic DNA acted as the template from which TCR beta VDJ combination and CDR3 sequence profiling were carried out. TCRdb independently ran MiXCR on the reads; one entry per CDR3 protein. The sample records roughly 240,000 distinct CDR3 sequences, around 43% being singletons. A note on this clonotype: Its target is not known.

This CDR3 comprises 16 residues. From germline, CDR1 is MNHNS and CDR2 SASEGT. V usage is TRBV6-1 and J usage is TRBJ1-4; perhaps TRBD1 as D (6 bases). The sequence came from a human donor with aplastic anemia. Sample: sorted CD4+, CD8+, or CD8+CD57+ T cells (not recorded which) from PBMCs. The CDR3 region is CGSHRGGYTTNEKLFF. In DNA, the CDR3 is TGTGGCTCCCATCGAGGGGGATATACAACTAATGAAAAACTGTTTTTT.